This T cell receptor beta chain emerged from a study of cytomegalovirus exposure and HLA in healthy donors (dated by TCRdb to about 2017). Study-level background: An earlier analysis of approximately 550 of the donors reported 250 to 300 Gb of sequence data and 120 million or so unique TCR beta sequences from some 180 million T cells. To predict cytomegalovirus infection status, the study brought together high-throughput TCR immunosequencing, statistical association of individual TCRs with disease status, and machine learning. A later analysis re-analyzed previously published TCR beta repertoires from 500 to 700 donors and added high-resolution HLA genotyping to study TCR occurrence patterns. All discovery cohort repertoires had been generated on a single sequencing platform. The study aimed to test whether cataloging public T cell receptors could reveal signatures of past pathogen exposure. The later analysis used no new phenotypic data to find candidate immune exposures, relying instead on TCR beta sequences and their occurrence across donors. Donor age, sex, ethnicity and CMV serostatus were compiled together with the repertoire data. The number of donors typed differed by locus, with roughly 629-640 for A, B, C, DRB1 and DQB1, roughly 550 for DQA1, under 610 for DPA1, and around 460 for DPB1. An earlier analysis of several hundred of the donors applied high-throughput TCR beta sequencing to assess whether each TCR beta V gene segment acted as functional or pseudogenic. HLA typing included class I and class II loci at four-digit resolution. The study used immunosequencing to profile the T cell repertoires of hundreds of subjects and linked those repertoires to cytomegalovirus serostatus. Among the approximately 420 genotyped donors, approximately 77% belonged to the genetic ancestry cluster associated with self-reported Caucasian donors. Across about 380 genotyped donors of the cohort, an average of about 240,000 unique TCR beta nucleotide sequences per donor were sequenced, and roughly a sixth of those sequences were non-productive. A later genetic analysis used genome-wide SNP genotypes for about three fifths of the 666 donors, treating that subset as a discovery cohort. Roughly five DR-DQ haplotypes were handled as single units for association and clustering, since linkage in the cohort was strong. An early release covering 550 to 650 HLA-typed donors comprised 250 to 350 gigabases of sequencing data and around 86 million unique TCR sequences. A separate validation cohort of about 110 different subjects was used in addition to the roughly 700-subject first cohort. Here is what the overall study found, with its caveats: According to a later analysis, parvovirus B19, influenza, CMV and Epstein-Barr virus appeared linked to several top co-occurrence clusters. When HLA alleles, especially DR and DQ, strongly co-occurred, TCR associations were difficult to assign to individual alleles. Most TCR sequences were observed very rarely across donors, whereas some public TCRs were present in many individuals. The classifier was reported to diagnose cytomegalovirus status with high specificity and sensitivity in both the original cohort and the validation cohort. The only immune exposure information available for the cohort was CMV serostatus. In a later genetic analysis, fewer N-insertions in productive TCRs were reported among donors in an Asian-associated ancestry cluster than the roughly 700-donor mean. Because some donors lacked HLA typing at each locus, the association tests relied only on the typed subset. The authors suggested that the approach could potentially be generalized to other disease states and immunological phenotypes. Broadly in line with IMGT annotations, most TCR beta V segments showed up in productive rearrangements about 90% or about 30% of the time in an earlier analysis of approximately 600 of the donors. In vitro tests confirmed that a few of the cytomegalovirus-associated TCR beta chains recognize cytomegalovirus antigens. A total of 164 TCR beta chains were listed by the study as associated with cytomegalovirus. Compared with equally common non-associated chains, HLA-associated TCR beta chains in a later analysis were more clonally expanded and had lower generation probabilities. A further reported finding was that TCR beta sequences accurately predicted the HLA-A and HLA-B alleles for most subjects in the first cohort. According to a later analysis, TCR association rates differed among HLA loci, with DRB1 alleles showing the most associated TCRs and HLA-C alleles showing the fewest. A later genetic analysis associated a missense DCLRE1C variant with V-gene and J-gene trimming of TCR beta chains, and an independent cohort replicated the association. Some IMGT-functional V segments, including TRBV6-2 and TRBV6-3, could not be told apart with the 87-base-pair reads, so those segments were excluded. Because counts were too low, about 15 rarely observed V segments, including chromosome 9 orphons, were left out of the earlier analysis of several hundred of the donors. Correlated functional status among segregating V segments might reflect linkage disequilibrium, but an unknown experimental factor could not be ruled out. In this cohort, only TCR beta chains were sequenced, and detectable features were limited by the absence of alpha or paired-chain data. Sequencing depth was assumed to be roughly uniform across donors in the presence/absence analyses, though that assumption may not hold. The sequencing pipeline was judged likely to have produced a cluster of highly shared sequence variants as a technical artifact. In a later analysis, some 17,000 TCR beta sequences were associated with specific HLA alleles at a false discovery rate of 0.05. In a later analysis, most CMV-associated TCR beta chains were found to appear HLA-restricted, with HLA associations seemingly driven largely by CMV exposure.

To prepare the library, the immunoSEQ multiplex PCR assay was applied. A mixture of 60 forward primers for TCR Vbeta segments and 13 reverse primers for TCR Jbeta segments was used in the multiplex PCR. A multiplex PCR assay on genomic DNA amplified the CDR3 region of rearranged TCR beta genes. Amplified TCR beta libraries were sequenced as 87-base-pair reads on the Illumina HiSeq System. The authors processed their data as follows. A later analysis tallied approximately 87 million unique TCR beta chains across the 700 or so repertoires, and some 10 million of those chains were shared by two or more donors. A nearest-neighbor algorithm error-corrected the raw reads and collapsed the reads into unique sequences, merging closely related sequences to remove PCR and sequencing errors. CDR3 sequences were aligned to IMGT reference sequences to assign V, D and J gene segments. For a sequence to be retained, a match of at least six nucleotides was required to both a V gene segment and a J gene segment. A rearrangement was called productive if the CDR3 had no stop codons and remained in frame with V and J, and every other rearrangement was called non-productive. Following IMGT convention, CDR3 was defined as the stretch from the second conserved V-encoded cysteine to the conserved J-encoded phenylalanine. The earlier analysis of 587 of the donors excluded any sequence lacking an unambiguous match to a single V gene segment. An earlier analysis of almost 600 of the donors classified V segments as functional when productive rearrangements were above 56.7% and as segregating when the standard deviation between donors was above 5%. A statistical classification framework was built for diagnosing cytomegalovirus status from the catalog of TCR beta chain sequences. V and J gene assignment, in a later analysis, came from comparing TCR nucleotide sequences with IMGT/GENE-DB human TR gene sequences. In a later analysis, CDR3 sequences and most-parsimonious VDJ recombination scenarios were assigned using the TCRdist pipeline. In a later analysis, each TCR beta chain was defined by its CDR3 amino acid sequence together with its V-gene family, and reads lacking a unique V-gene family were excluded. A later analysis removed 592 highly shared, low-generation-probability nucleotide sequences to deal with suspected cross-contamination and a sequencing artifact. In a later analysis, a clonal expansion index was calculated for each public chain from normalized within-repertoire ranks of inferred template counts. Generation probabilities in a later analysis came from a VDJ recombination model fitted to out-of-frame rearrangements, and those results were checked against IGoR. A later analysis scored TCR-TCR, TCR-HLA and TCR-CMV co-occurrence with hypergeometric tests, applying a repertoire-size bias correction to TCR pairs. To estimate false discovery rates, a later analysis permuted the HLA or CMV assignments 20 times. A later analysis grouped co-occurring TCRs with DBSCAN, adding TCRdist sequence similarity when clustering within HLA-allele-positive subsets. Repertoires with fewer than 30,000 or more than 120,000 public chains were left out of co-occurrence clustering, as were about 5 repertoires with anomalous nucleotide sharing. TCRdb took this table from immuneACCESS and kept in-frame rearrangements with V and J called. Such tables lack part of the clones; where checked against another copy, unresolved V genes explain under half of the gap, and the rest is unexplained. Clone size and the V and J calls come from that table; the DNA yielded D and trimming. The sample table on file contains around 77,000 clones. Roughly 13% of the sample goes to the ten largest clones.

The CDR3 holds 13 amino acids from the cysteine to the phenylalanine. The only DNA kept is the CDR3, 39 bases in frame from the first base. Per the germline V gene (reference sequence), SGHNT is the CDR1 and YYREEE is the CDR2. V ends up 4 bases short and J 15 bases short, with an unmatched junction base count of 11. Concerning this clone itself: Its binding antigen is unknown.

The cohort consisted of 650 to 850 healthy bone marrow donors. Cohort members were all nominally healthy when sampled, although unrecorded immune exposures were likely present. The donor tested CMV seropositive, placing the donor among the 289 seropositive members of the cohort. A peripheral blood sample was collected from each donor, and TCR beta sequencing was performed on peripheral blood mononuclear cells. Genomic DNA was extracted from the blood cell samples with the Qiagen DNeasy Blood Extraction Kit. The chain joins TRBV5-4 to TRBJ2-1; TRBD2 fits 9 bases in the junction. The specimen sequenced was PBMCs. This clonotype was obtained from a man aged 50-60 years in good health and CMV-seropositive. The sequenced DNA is TGTGCCAGCAGCCTCTGGACTAGCGAGGCCCCGTTCTTC. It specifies CASSLWTSEAPFF. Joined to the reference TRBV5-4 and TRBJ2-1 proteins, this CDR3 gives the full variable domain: ETGVTQSPTHLIKTRGQQVTLRCSSQSGHNTVSWYQQALGQGPQFIFQYYREEENGRGNFPPRFSGLQFPNYSSELNVNALELDDSALYLCASSLWTSEAPFFGPGTRLTVL.